A selection of T cell receptor beta chains follows, all from one sample in a study of shared clonotypes between healthy human individuals. Sequencing was performed with immunoSEQ multiplex PCR; in TCRdb, only in-frame clones are kept and a portion is missing. This sample yields about 530,000 clones, of which 90% to 96% are seen a single time; under 0.06% belongs to the top ten. Sequences were obtained from naive CD4+ T cells sorted from blood. These receptors came from a woman younger than 45 in good health. CDR3s include the opening cysteine and the closing phenylalanine or tryptophan. Fields, in order: CDR3 DNA, CDR3 protein, V gene, J gene, clone size, D gene. The D gene is left open where the match is weak. Clone size is not always given. Where it is, it says once, few, many or a class for expanded clones.

cdr3_nt: TGCGCCAGCAGCTCCGGCAGTACCTACGAGCAGTACTTC
cdr3_aa: CASSSGSTYEQYF
v_call: TRBV5-1
j_call: TRBJ2-7
clone_size: .
d_call: .

cdr3_nt: TGTGCCAGCAGCTTAGGCCGCACAACACCCACAGATACGCAGTATTTT
cdr3_aa: CASSLGRTTPTDTQYF
v_call: TRBV7-9
j_call: TRBJ2-3
clone_size: .
d_call: .

cdr3_nt: TGTGCCAGCAGCTTCCTGCCCCCAGGGCAGAGCGACTCCTACGAGCAGTACTTC
cdr3_aa: CASSFLPPGQSDSYEQYF
v_call: TRBV11-2
j_call: TRBJ2-7
clone_size: .
d_call: .

cdr3_nt: TGTGCCAGCAGCTTGTCGTGGGAGACCCAGTACTTC
cdr3_aa: CASSLSWETQYF
v_call: TRBV5-6
j_call: TRBJ2-5
clone_size: .
d_call: .

cdr3_nt: TGTGCCACCAGCAGAGATCAGATTCAGCCCTACGAGCAGTACTTC
cdr3_aa: CATSRDQIQPYEQYF
v_call: TRBV15
j_call: TRBJ2-7
clone_size: .
d_call: .

cdr3_nt: TGTGCCATCAGTGGGGGGGCAGACTATATCTATGGCTACACCTTC
cdr3_aa: CAISGGADYIYGYTF
v_call: TRBV10-3
j_call: TRBJ1-2
clone_size: .
d_call: .

cdr3_nt: TGTGCCAGCAGCCAAACTAGGTCGGGCGAGCAGTACTTC
cdr3_aa: CASSQTRSGEQYF
v_call: TRBV5-4
j_call: TRBJ2-7
clone_size: .
d_call: .

cdr3_nt: TGTGCCACCAGCAGAGATCAGGTAGTGGCCGAGCAGTACTTC
cdr3_aa: CATSRDQVVAEQYF
v_call: TRBV15
j_call: TRBJ2-7
clone_size: .
d_call: .

cdr3_nt: TGCGCCAGCAGCTTGGCAGGCAGGGAGAGGGTCATGAACACTGAAGCTTTCTTT
cdr3_aa: CASSLAGRERVMNTEAFF
v_call: TRBV5-1
j_call: TRBJ1-1
clone_size: once
d_call: .

cdr3_nt: TGTGCCAGCAGTATCCAGGGGACTACGAGTGGGCAGTACTTC
cdr3_aa: CASSIQGTTSGQYF
v_call: TRBV27
j_call: TRBJ2-7
clone_size: .
d_call: .

cdr3_nt: TGTGCCAGCAGCCCGGGGACAGGGGGGACGGACACTGAAGCTTTCTTT
cdr3_aa: CASSPGTGGTDTEAFF
v_call: TRBV7-9
j_call: TRBJ1-1
clone_size: .
d_call: TRBD1

cdr3_nt: TGTGCCAGCTCACCCACCGGGACAGGGGGCTACGAGCAGTACTTC
cdr3_aa: CASSPTGTGGYEQYF
v_call: TRBV18
j_call: TRBJ2-7
clone_size: .
d_call: TRBD1

cdr3_nt: TGTGCCAGCAGTGAAAATAGACCCAATGAGCAGTTCTTC
cdr3_aa: CASSENRPNEQFF
v_call: TRBV2
j_call: TRBJ2-1
clone_size: once
d_call: .

cdr3_nt: TGTGCCAGCAGCCACCTATTAGCGGGAGAAGAGACCCAGTACTTC
cdr3_aa: CASSHLLAGEETQYF
v_call: TRBV6-5
j_call: TRBJ2-5
clone_size: .
d_call: TRBD2

cdr3_nt: TGCAGTGCTCGAGCGGAATACGAGCAGTACTTC
cdr3_aa: CSARAEYEQYF
v_call: TRBV20-1
j_call: TRBJ2-7
clone_size: .
d_call: .

cdr3_nt: TGTGCCAGCAGTATAGCAGGATTGAACACTGAAGCTTTCTTT
cdr3_aa: CASSIAGLNTEAFF
v_call: TRBV6-1
j_call: TRBJ1-1
clone_size: .
d_call: .

cdr3_nt: TGTGCCAGCAGTTTATACCGGGGGGGTGAGCAGTTCTTC
cdr3_aa: CASSLYRGGEQFF
v_call: TRBV27
j_call: TRBJ2-1
clone_size: .
d_call: TRBD2

cdr3_nt: TGTGCCAGCAGCTTAGTTGGGGCTAGTTTGGCCTACGAGCAGTACTTC
cdr3_aa: CASSLVGASLAYEQYF
v_call: TRBV7-8
j_call: TRBJ2-7
clone_size: .
d_call: .

cdr3_nt: TGCGCCAGCAGCTTATTAGGCGGGCGGTTACAGGAGACCCAGTACTTC
cdr3_aa: CASSLLGGRLQETQYF
v_call: TRBV5-1
j_call: TRBJ2-5
clone_size: .
d_call: .